This T cell receptor beta chain was sequenced for a study of blood T cell repertoires in COVID-19. On the study more broadly: The samples span acute and convalescent COVID-19 from the United States, Italy and Spain. T cells, B-cell-depleted T cells, or PBMCs supplied cDNA or gDNA.

Seattle-derived patients entered the study during active infection and were followed longitudinally. CDR1 SGHRS and CDR2 YFSETQ come from the germline V gene. There are 15 residues in the CDR3. V lost 0 bases and J 5 bases, leaving 15 bases between the germline ends. Study processing details: Amplifying reference gene primers gave estimates of nucleated cell counts. Some clones are missing from TCRdb's copy, which holds only in-frame ones; the method was immunoSEQ multiplex PCR. That table furnishes V, J and clone size, whereas the DNA furnished D and trimming. Among around 180,000 clones listed, roughly 80% were seen once.

Sequenced material: peripheral blood. The sequence came from a woman of 80 years or more with COVID-19, enrolled during active disease. The rearrangement joins TRBV5-1 to TRBJ2-7, with no clear D. The CDR3 DNA is TGCGCCAGCAGCTTGGCCTTGAGGCTCTGGGACGAGCAGTACTTC. Residues: CASSLALRLWDEQYF.